This is a list of T cell receptor beta chains from one sample in a study of shared clonotypes between healthy human individuals. Some clones are missing from TCRdb's copy, which holds only in-frame ones; the method was immunoSEQ multiplex PCR. Of approximately 2.3 million clones listed, 85% to 95% are singletons. The sample comprised naive CD4+ T cells from PBMCs. All receptors come from a man younger than 35 in good health. Some clones in this sample may be carry-over from other donors' samples. The CDR3 runs from the conserved cysteine through the conserved F or W. A D gene is named only where the DNA matches it firmly. Only some rows state a clone size, as once, few, many or a class for expanded clones.

clone_size | j_call | v_call | d_call | cdr3_nt | cdr3_aa
. | TRBJ2-1 | TRBV11-3 | TRBD1 | TGTGCCAGCAGCTCAAGATCCGGGACAGGGGACAATGAGCAGTTCTTC | CASSSRSGTGDNEQFF
once | TRBJ2-1 | TRBV5-1 | TRBD2 | TGCGCCAGCAGCTTGGGACTAGCGGGAGTCATTGAGCAGTTCTTC | CASSLGLAGVIEQFF
. | TRBJ2-6 | TRBV4-1 | TRBD2 | TGCGCCAGCAGCCAAGCCGCAGGGACTAGATCTGGGGCCAACGTCCTGACTTTC | CASSQAAGTRSGANVLTF
. | TRBJ2-3 | TRBV11-1 | . | TGTGCCAGCAGCTTAGACCGAGTCCCAGATACGCAGTATTTT | CASSLDRVPDTQYF
. | TRBJ1-2 | TRBV4-2 | . | TGTGCCAGCAGCCAAGTCGCGTCCGGGGATGGCGGCTACACCTTC | CASSQVASGDGGYTF
. | TRBJ2-7 | TRBV5-4 | . | TGTGCCAGCAGCTGGGGTACCTACGAGCAGTACTTC | CASSWGTYEQYF
. | TRBJ1-3 | TRBV5-3 | . | TGTGCCAGAAGCTTGATCCGGGGGACCTCTGGAAACACCATATATTTT | CARSLIRGTSGNTIYF
once | TRBJ2-7 | TRBV28 | TRBD1 | TGTGCCAGCAGTTTTTTGTACTTCGACAGGGGGAACTACGAGCAGTACTTC | CASSFLYFDRGNYEQYF
. | TRBJ2-7 | TRBV28 | TRBD2 | TGTGCCAGCAGTCCCGGCGGGAGTCTCGACGAGCAGTACTTC | CASSPGGSLDEQYF
. | TRBJ2-7 | TRBV6-1 | TRBD2 | TGTGCCAGCAGAAGTAGCGGGTCGGGCTACGAGCAGTACTTC | CASRSSGSGYEQYF